The subject of this entry is one T cell receptor (beta chain). This sample stems from a study of blood T cell repertoires in COVID-19. Trimming removed 1 base at V and 3 bases at J, with 10 bases between. Per the germline V gene, CDR1 is MNHEY and CDR2 is SVGAGI. The CDR3 loop spans 14 amino acids. Authors' methods: Quantification of nucleated cells was approximated via reference gene primer amplification. Here immunoSEQ multiplex PCR was the method, and the copy in TCRdb shows in-frame clones only, minus some. That table furnishes V, J and clone size, whereas the DNA furnished D and trimming. The sample lists approximately 280,000 clones; 85% to 90% were seen once.

The sequence was collected from a woman aged 60-70 years who had recovered from COVID-19. The specimen was PBMCs or T cells enriched from blood (not recorded which). The V call is TRBV6-5, the J call TRBJ2-7; no definite D call. CDR3 DNA sequence: TGTGCCAGCAGTTACTTTGAGCGCCGCTACGAGCAGTACTTC. Protein sequence: CASSYFERRYEQYF.